This section outlines one T cell receptor beta chain sequence together with its context. The antigen is unknown. Generated by immunoSEQ multiplex PCR, the TCRdb table keeps only in-frame clones and is missing some. The sample lists around 60,000 clones; about 85% were seen once. The record originates from a study of OX40 agonist ivuxolimab in advanced cancers. General study results and limits: CD4+ and CD8+ blood T cells expanded clonally by week 6 at 0.1 to 3.0 mg/kg.

Germline values: CDR1 SGHNT, CDR2 YYREEE (reference sequence). The CDR3 covers 16 residues. Germline trimming cut 4 bases from V and 6 bases from J; bases unmatched to any gene: 10. The sample was CD4+ or CD8+ T cells sorted from blood, taken in a trial of the OX40 agonist ivuxolimab. The V gene is TRBV5-4, the J gene TRBJ2-1, with 10 bases that match TRBD2. The clonotype was recovered from an adult with an advanced solid tumor such as melanoma, head and neck, liver or kidney cancer. Here the CDR3 reads CASSQPTSGMVNEQFF. The CDR3 nucleotides read TGTGCCAGCAGCCAACCAACTAGCGGGATGGTCAATGAGCAGTTCTTC.